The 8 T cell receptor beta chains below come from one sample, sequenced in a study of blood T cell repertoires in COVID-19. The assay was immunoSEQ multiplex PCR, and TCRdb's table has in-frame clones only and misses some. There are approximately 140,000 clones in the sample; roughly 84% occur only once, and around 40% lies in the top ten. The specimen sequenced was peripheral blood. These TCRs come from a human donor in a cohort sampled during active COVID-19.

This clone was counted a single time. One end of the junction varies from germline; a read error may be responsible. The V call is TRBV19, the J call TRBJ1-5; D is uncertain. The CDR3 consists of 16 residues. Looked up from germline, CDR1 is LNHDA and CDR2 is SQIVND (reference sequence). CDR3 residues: CASSSDGRDSHQPQHF. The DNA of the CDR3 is TGTGCCAGTAGTAGCGACGGACGGGATAGCCATCAGCCCCAGCATTTT.

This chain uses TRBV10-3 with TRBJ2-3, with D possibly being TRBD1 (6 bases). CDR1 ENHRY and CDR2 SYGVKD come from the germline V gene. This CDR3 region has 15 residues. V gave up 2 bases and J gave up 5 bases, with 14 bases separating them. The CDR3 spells CAISEVQGFKDTQYF. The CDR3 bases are TGTGCCATCAGTGAGGTTCAGGGGTTCAAAGATACGCAGTATTTT.

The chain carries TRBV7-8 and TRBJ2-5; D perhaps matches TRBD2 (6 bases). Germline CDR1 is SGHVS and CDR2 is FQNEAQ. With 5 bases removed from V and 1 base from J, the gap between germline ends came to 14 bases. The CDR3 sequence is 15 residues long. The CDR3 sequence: CASSMGGGRQETQYF. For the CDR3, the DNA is TGTGCCAGCAGCATGGGAGGCGGGCGCCAAGAGACCCAGTACTTC.

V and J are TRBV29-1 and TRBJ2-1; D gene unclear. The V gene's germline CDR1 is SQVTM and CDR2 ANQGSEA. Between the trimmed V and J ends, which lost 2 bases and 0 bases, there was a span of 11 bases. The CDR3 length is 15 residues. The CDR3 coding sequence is TGCAGCGTTGAACGGCGGATGAGCTCCTACAATGAGCAGTTCTTC. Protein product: CSVERRMSSYNEQFF.

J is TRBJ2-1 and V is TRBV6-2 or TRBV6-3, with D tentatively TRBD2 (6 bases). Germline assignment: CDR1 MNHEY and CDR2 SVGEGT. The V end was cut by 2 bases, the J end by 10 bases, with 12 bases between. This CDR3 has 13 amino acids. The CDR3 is CASSYGGYGEQFF. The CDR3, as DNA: TGTGCCAGCAGTTACGGGGGGTATGGCGAGCAGTTCTTC.

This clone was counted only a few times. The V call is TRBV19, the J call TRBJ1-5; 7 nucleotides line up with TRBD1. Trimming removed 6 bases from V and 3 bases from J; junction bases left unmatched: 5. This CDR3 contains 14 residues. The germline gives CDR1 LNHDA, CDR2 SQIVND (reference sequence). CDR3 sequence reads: CASSTGAYNQPQHF. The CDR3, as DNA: TGTGCCAGTAGCACAGGGGCCTACAATCAGCCCCAGCATTTT.

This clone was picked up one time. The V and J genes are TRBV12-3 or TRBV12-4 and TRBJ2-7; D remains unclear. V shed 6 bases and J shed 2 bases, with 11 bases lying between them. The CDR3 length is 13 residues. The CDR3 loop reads CASSKSPTYEQYF. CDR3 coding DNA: TGTGCCAGCAGCAAAAGCCCCACCTACGAGCAGTACTTC.

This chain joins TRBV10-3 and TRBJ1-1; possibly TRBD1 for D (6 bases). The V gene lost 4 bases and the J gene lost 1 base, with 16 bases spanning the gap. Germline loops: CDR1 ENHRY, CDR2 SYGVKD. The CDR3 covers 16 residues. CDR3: CAISASGQPPNTEAFF. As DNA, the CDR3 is TGTGCCATCAGTGCTTCTGGACAGCCCCCGAACACTGAAGCTTTCTTT.